This passage covers 11 T cell receptor beta chains from one sample sequenced in a study of blood T cell repertoires in COVID-19 (TCRdb year 2020). Receptor amplification or capture employed the immunoSEQ multiplex PCR assay. The clones in this table, taken by TCRdb from immuneACCESS, are in-frame only. Not every clone is retained; where verified, under half of the shortfall comes from an unresolved V gene, and the cause of the rest is unknown. This sample lists 100,000 to 150,000 clones; less than 90% were detected once. Together, the top ten hold around 3.9% of the sample. Sequenced sample: PBMCs or T cells enriched from blood (not recorded which). The receptors come from a woman aged 25 to 39 who had recovered from COVID-19.

The CDR3 is CASSRAAGGRAEGIQNIQYF. The CDR3 DNA follows: TGTGCCAGCAGCCGAGCGGCGGGCGGGAGGGCCGAAGGGATCCAAAACATTCAGTACTTC. V is TRBV3-1 (or the pseudogene TRBV3-2) and J is TRBJ2-4; the match to TRBD2 covers 9 bases. Unmatched junction bases numbered 21, after V lost 4 bases and J lost 5 bases. This CDR3 comprises 20 residues. Germline V gene data show CDR1 as LGHDT and CDR2 as YNNKEL (reference sequence).

DNA of the CDR3: TGTGCCAGCAGTCACCGACAGATATATAATTCACCCCTCCACTTT. This sequence encodes CASSHRQIYNSPLHF. This chain connects TRBV6-2 or TRBV6-3 to TRBJ1-6; weak D call: TRBD1 (5 bases). The length of the CDR3 is 15 residues. Trimming left V 5 bases short and J 4 bases short, with 12 bases between. Germline CDR1 reads MNHEY; CDR2 reads SVGEGT.

The chain combines TRBV4-2 with TRBJ2-7, with 11 bases aligning to TRBD2. After removal of 1 base from V and 6 bases from J, the junction contained 8 bases not matched to a gene. CDR1 and CDR2 from the germline V gene are LGHNA and YNFKEQ. The CDR3 has 16 residues. The CDR3 reads CASSQGVSGRVGEQYF. CDR3 bases: TGTGCCAGCAGCCAAGGGGTTAGCGGGAGGGTGGGCGAGCAGTACTTC.

The J gene is TRBJ1-5, the V gene TRBV30, with D possibly matching TRBD1 (6 bases). The CDR3 covers 15 residues. V shed 2 bases and J shed 3 bases, with 14 bases lying between them. CDR1 is GTSNPN and CDR2 is SVGIG in the germline V gene (reference sequence). Written as DNA, the CDR3 is TGTGCCTGGAGTACACAAGGGGGTACCAATCAGCCCCAGCATTTT. Protein product: CAWSTQGGTNQPQHF. The whole variable domain, filled in from reference TRBV30 and TRBJ1-5, reads SQTIHQWPATLVQPVGSPLSLECTVEGTSNPNLYWYRQAAGRGLQLLFYSVGIGQISSEVPQNLSASRPQDRQFILSSKKLLLSDSGFYLCAWSTQGGTNQPQHFGDGTRLSIL.

The J gene is TRBJ2-3, the V gene TRBV19; 9 bases map to TRBD1. The CDR3 loop spans 13 amino acids. CDR1 and CDR2 from the germline V gene are LNHDA and SQIVND (reference sequence). With V trimmed by 10 bases and J by 2 bases, 4 bases remained unmatched. CDR3 residues: CATGTGITDTQYF. CDR3 DNA sequence: TGTGCCACCGGGACAGGGATCACAGATACGCAGTATTTT.

This clone was picked up one time. V is TRBV28 and J is TRBJ1-5, with a weak D call TRBD1 (6 bases). Looked up from germline, CDR1 is MDHEN and CDR2 is SYDVKM. CDR3 length: 15 amino acids. Trimming shortened V by 5 bases and J by 1 base, and 12 bases separated the two germline ends. CDR3 region: CASSPTGLSNQPQHF. In DNA, the CDR3 is TGTGCCAGCAGTCCCACAGGGTTAAGCAATCAGCCCCAGCATTTT.

V gene TRBV10-2 combines with J gene TRBJ2-7; D perhaps matches TRBD1 (6 bases). Trimming removed 10 bases at V and 1 base at J, with 14 bases between. The CDR3 has 13 amino acids. The germline V gene encodes CDR1 WSHSY and CDR2 SAAADI. CDR3 nucleotide sequence: TGCGCCACCCGGCAGGGGTCGTCCTACGAGCAGTACTTC. Protein product: CATRQGSSYEQYF.

The chain uses TRBV25-1 and TRBJ1-4, with D tentatively TRBD1 (6 bases). The CDR3 is 14 amino acids. CDR1 and CDR2 (germline): MGHDK, SYGVNS. The V end lost 5 bases, the J end lost 7 bases, and 14 bases lay between the germline ends. CDR3 in DNA: TGTGCCAGCAGTATACAGGGAACTCGTGAAAAACTGTTTTTT. Translating gives CASSIQGTREKLFF.

The genes are TRBV28 and TRBJ1-1, with D tentatively TRBD1 (5 bases). The germline CDR1 and CDR2 sequences are MDHEN and SYDVKM. The CDR3 spans 13 residues. With 5 bases removed from V and 5 bases from J, the gap between germline ends came to 12 bases. The CDR3 nucleotides read TGTGCCAGCAGTCCGCGGGGGAGGACTGAAGCTTTCTTT. It codes for CASSPRGRTEAFF.

J is TRBJ1-4 and V is TRBV4-3; D remains ambiguous. Germline V gene sequence: CDR1 LGHNA, CDR2 YSLEER. The CDR3 loop spans 12 amino acids. Trimming cost V 6 bases and J 8 bases, with 10 bases left between them. CDR3 nucleotides: TGCGCCAGCAGTAGAGGGAACGAAAAACTGTTTTTT. Translation gives CASSRGNEKLFF.

In its sample, this clone was seen once. The V gene is TRBV5-8, the J gene TRBJ1-3, with 8 bases matching TRBD1. Trimming at V came to 1 base and at J to 7 bases, leaving 16 bases not matched to a gene. The CDR3 sequence is 18 residues long. Germline-derived CDR1 and CDR2 are SGHTS and YDEGEE. In DNA form, the CDR3 reads TGTGCCAGCAGCTTGCGATCGAGGACAGGGTTGGAGAGCAACACCATATATTTT. It encodes CASSLRSRTGLESNTIYF.